The 29 T cell receptor beta chains below come from one sample, sequenced in a study of glioma-infiltrating T cells. TCR alpha and beta CDR3 regions were amplified from RNA using iRepertoire nested multiplex PCR. TCRdb re-called the multiplex PCR reads with MiXCR, one entry per CDR3 protein. The sample has roughly 100,000 distinct CDR3 sequences, under 30% seen once. The sequenced material came from glioma tissue, nonneoplastic brain tissue, or PBMCs (not recorded which). All receptors derive from a human donor with low-grade glioma or glioblastoma, undergoing nonglioma brain surgery, or in good health (not recorded which).

This clonotype has a handful of counts. The chain combines TRBV7-2 with TRBJ1-6; 11 nucleotides agree with TRBD1. The ends lost 2 bases at V and 0 bases at J; junction bases unmatched: 9. The germline V gene encodes CDR1 SGHTA and CDR2 FQGNSA. The CDR3 spans 20 residues. In DNA, the CDR3 is TGTGCCAGCAGCTTAAAGGCCTCCGGGACAGGGGGCTCCTATAATTCACCCCTCCACTTT. It codes for CASSLKASGTGGSYNSPLHF.

The J gene is TRBJ1-2, the V gene TRBV5-4; D gene unclear. Germline CDR1 reads SGHNT; CDR2 reads YYREEE (reference sequence). This CDR3 comprises 13 residues. The V end was cut by 0 bases, the J end by 6 bases, with 9 bases between. CDR3 loop: CASSLAPEDGYTF. CDR3 nucleotides: TGTGCCAGCAGCTTGGCCCCCGAGGATGGCTACACCTTC. The entire variable domain, with the rest obtained from reference TRBV5-4 and TRBJ1-2, is as follows: ETGVTQSPTHLIKTRGQQVTLRCSSQSGHNTVSWYQQALGQGPQFIFQYYREEENGRGNFPPRFSGLQFPNYSSELNVNALELDDSALYLCASSLAPEDGYTFGSGTRLTVV.

This clonotype was observed once. The rearrangement uses TRBV5-1 and TRBJ2-3; a possible D gene is TRBD2 (5 bases). V gave up 4 bases and J gave up 1 base, with 13 bases separating them. Germline V gene sequence: CDR1 SGHRS, CDR2 YFSETQ. CDR3 length: 15 amino acids. CDR3 sequence (DNA): TGCGCCAGCAGCCAAAGAGGTAGCGGCACAGATACGCAGTATTTT. It translates to CASSQRGSGTDTQYF. Based on the CDR3 plus reference TRBV5-1 and TRBJ2-3, the full variable domain is KAGVTQTPRYLIKTRGQQVTLSCSPISGHRSVSWYQQTPGQGLQFLFEYFSETQRNKGNFPGRFSGRQFSNSRSEMNVSTLELGDSALYLCASSQRGSGTDTQYFGPGTRLTVL.

This clonotype turned up a few times. This chain uses TRBV27 with TRBJ2-7; D is perhaps TRBD1 (5 bases). The V end was cut by 7 bases, the J end by 2 bases, with 9 bases between. CDR3 length: 12 residues. Germline CDR1 reads MNHEY; CDR2 reads SMNVEV (reference sequence). CDR3 DNA sequence: TGTGCCAGCATTGGGGCCCCCTACGAGCAGTACTTC. This sequence encodes CASIGAPYEQYF.

Turning to this clonotype: A much larger clone differs by one base, so this may be a read error. V usage is TRBV12-3 or TRBV12-4 and J usage is TRBJ1-5; D uncertain. The CDR3 extends over 14 amino acids. The V end lost 5 bases, the J end lost 0 bases, and 8 bases lay between the germline ends. CDR3 DNA sequence: TGTGCCAGCAGTCCGACCTATAGCAATCAGCCCCAGCATTTT. It specifies CASSPTYSNQPQHF.

This clonotype was counted only a few times. This sequence joins TRBV12-3 or TRBV12-4 and TRBJ2-1, with TRBD2 matching 14 bases. CDR3 size: 14 residues. V shed 8 bases, J shed 12 bases, and the junction held 9 bases outside the gene matches. The CDR3 protein is CASGTSGGASGQFF. CDR3 DNA sequence: TGTGCCAGCGGGACTAGCGGGGGTGCGTCGGGGCAGTTCTTC.

This clonotype showed up many times. The chain joins TRBV28 to TRBJ2-1; D is uncertain. The ends were cut back, 2 bases at V and 8 bases at J, with 4 bases in the middle. CDR3 length equals 11 residues. Germline V gene data show CDR1 as MDHEN and CDR2 as SYDVKM. Here the CDR3 DNA reads TGTGCCAGCAGTTTAAGGTATGAGCAGTTCTTC. Its translation is CASSLRYEQFF.

The V gene is TRBV7-9, the J gene TRBJ1-6, with D unclear. V gave up 5 bases and J gave up 0 bases, with 11 bases separating them. The germline CDR1 and CDR2 sequences are SEHNR and FQNEAQ (reference sequence). The CDR3 is made up of 16 amino acids. CDR3: CASSGRESSYNSPLHF. The CDR3 nucleotides read TGTGCCAGCAGCGGTAGAGAGAGCTCCTATAATTCACCCCTCCACTTT.

The rearrangement joins TRBV12-5 to TRBJ2-5, with D possibly matching TRBD2 (6 bases). The V end was cut by 7 bases, the J end by 3 bases, with 15 bases between. This CDR3 is built from 14 residues. Germline CDR1 is LGHNT and CDR2 is FRNRAP. The CDR3 DNA is TGTGCTAGTGCCCCACAAGGAGGGGAAGAGACCCAGTACTTC. Protein sequence: CASAPQGGEETQYF.

This clonotype was seen ten or more times. The chain links TRBV6-1 to TRBJ2-7, with TRBD1 as a possible D gene (5 bases). The CDR3 loop spans 16 amino acids. Trimming stripped 2 bases from V and 3 bases from J, with 17 bases between. Germline V gene lookup returns CDR1 MNHNS and CDR2 SASEGT. CDR3 amino acids: CASSEPGQGRFYEQYF. CDR3 in DNA: TGTGCCAGCAGTGAACCAGGCCAGGGCAGGTTCTACGAGCAGTACTTC.

The chain is built from TRBV10-3 and TRBJ1-1; 10 bases line up with TRBD1. This CDR3 region has 14 residues. In germline, CDR1 is ENHRY, CDR2 SYGVKD. The V and J ends lost 8 bases and 1 base, in that order; junction bases with no gene match: 4. For the CDR3, the DNA is TGTGCCATCGGACAGGGGGAAAGGAACACTGAAGCTTTCTTT. Translated: CAIGQGERNTEAFF.

Ten or more counts support this clonotype. The CDR3 coding sequence is TGTGCCAGCAGCCCCGACCCAAGGTGGGAGACCCAGTACTTC. It is translated as CASSPDPRWETQYF. The chain carries TRBV6-1 and TRBJ2-5; D unclear. Trimming stripped 6 bases from V and 5 bases from J, with 16 bases between. This CDR3 comprises 14 residues. Per germline, CDR1 MNHNS and CDR2 SASEGT.

This clonotype was picked up many times. V is TRBV12-3 or TRBV12-4 and J is TRBJ1-2; D is uncertain. Trimming cost V 11 bases and J 3 bases, with 10 bases left between them. This CDR3 comprises 11 residues. The CDR3 here is CAGRHDYGYTF. Here the CDR3 DNA reads TGTGCCGGGAGACACGACTATGGCTACACCTTC.

The chain combines TRBV29-1 with TRBJ2-2, with 7 bases identical to TRBD1. The CDR3 runs 12 residues. Trimming at V came to 5 bases and at J to 5 bases, leaving 2 bases not matched to a gene. Germline assignment: CDR1 SQVTM and CDR2 ANQGSEA. CDR3 in DNA: TGCAGCGTTAACAGGGGTACCGGGGAGCTGTTTTTT. Translating it yields CSVNRGTGELFF.

This clonotype has at least ten counts. V gene TRBV20-1 combines with J gene TRBJ2-4; D gene uncertain. CDR3 length: 12 amino acids. The germline V gene has CDR1 DFQATT and CDR2 SNEGSKA (reference sequence). The chain's CDR3 is CSSVPAKNIQYF. The CDR3 DNA is TGCAGCTCCGTCCCAGCCAAAAACATTCAGTACTTC.

This chain connects TRBV5-1 to TRBJ2-3; 10 bases line up with TRBD2. The ends lost 4 bases at V and 4 bases at J; junction bases unmatched: 6. Looked up from germline, CDR1 is SGHRS and CDR2 is YFSETQ. This CDR3 spans 15 amino acids. The CDR3 protein is CASSDLAGAADTQYF. CDR3 DNA: TGCGCCAGCAGCGACCTAGCGGGGGCCGCAGATACGCAGTATTTT.

This clonotype was observed a few times. The V call is TRBV14, the J call TRBJ2-3; D gene unclear. The CDR3 sequence is 11 residues long. Germline loops: CDR1 SGHDN, CDR2 FVKESK. V shed 0 bases and J shed 8 bases, with 3 bases lying between them. In nucleotides, the CDR3 is TGTGCCAGCAGCCAAGAGGTTACGCAGTATTTT. Protein: CASSQEVTQYF.

A word on this clonotype: Its ends do not fully match the called genes, so a read error is possible. The gene calls are TRBV14 and TRBJ1-1, with D uncertain. Germline V gene sequence: CDR1 SGHDN, CDR2 FVKESK. The CDR3 runs 13 residues. CDR3 sequence: CASSQVLDTGAFF. CDR3 coding DNA: TGTGCCAGCAGCCAAGTGTTAGACACTGGAGCTTTCTTT. The whole variable domain, filled in from reference TRBV14 and TRBJ1-1, reads EAGVTQFPSHSVIEKGQTVTLRCDPISGHDNLYWYRRVMGKEIKFLLHFVKESKQDESGMPNNRFLAERTGGTYSTLKVQPAELEDSGVYFCASSQVLDTGAFFGQGTRLTVV.

This clonotype was detected only once. A much larger clone lies one base from this, so it may be a read error. The rearrangement uses TRBV6-6 and TRBJ2-5, with 8 bases fitting TRBD1. CDR1 is MNHNY and CDR2 is SVGAGI in the germline V gene (reference sequence). This CDR3 is 17 amino acids long. The CDR3 spells CASSYAGLRQGTETRYF. Written as DNA, the CDR3 is TGTGCCAGCAGTTACGCGGGTCTGAGACAGGGGACAGAGACCCGGTACTTC.

This clonotype was recorded at least ten times. The rearrangement uses TRBV7-9 and TRBJ2-2, with D unresolved. The CDR3 contains 13 residues. V shed 2 bases and J shed 5 bases, with 6 bases lying between them. CDR1 SEHNR and CDR2 FQNEAQ come from the germline V gene (reference sequence). The CDR3 nucleotides read TGTGCCAGCAGCTTAAGAGTTACCGGGGAGCTGTTTTTT. Translating it yields CASSLRVTGELFF.

This chain connects TRBV29-1 to TRBJ2-3; D not certain. Trimming took off 4 bases at V and 7 bases at J, with 9 bases between the two ends. The CDR3 extends over 11 amino acids. The germline V gene encodes CDR1 SQVTM and CDR2 ANQGSEA. The CDR3: CSVVLTNTQYF. CDR3 nucleotides: TGCAGCGTTGTCCTGACAAATACGCAGTATTTT.

This clonotype was seen only a few times. The J gene is TRBJ2-1, the V gene TRBV3-1; no clear D. The CDR3 extends over 16 amino acids. From germline, CDR1 is LGHDT and CDR2 YNNKEL (reference sequence). V lost 0 bases, J lost 0 bases, and 9 bases lay in between. Here the CDR3 reads CASSQDTAPSYNEQFF. Here the CDR3 DNA reads TGTGCCAGCAGCCAAGATACGGCTCCCTCCTACAATGAGCAGTTCTTC.

This clonotype was recorded many times. The V and J genes are TRBV6-6 and TRBJ2-3, with a possible D match to TRBD1 (5 bases). V lost 2 bases to trimming and J lost 0 bases, with 15 bases between them. Germline CDR1 MNHNY, CDR2 SVGAGI (reference sequence). This CDR3 contains 17 residues. The CDR3 nucleotides are TGTGCCAGCAGTTACAGCAGTCAGGGTTTGAGCACAGATACGCAGTATTTT. Protein product: CASSYSSQGLSTDTQYF.

On this clonotype: This sequence may be a read error, since a much larger clone differs from it by one base. The V call is TRBV7-2, the J call TRBJ2-5; D uncertain. The V and J ends lost 6 bases and 7 bases respectively, with 12 bases between them. In germline, CDR1 is SGHTA, CDR2 FQGNSA. The CDR3 is 12 amino acids. CDR3 DNA: TGTGCCAGCAGACTGCCCAGTATGACCCAGTACTTC. Translating gives CASRLPSMTQYF.

The chain combines TRBV5-8 with TRBJ2-3, with a weak D call TRBD1 (5 bases). This CDR3 contains 14 residues. CDR1 is SGHTS, CDR2 YDEGEE, per germline. Trimming stripped 2 bases from V and 1 base from J, with 8 bases between. The CDR3 nucleotides read TGTGCCAGCAGCTTTCAGGGCGGCACAGATACGCAGTATTTT. Translation gives CASSFQGGTDTQYF.

The chain has TRBV3-1 and TRBJ1-6, with D hard to call. CDR1 is LGHDT, CDR2 YNNKEL, per germline (reference sequence). This CDR3 region has 13 residues. Trimming cost V 1 base and J 7 bases, with 5 bases left between them. The CDR3 DNA is TGTGCCAGCAGCCAAGCCTCGAATTCACCCCTCCACTTT. Translation gives CASSQASNSPLHF.

There are a few counts of this clonotype. This rearrangement joins TRBV30 to TRBJ2-5; 7 nucleotides align to TRBD2. Germline V CDR1 and CDR2: GTSNPN, SVGIG (reference sequence). The CDR3 loop spans 12 amino acids. Germline trimming cut 0 bases from V and 5 bases from J; bases unmatched to any gene: 0. CDR3 in amino acids: CAWSVGGETQYF. The CDR3 bases are TGTGCCTGGAGTGTCGGGGGGGAGACCCAGTACTTC.

The chain combines TRBV29-1 with TRBJ2-1; TRBD2 might be the D (7 bases). Looked up from germline, CDR1 is SQVTM and CDR2 is ANQGSEA. Trimming removed 6 bases from V and 10 bases from J, with 13 bases in between. The CDR3 contains 11 residues. CDR3 nucleotides: TGCAGCGTGACAGGACTAGGGGAGCAGTTCTTC. Its protein product is CSVTGLGEQFF.

In regard to this clonotype: A much more abundant neighbour one base away suggests this may be a read error. The chain couples TRBV20-1 to TRBJ2-3, with D tentatively TRBD1 (6 bases). Germline values: CDR1 DFQATT, CDR2 SNEGSKA (reference sequence). The ends were cut back, 5 bases at V and 2 bases at J, with 14 bases in the middle. The CDR3 is 14 amino acids. The CDR3 spells CSAAPGGDTDTQYF. Written as DNA, the CDR3 is TGCAGTGCTGCTCCTGGGGGCGACACAGATACGCAGTATTTT.